Following are 27 T cell receptor beta chains from one sample sequenced in a study of blood T cells in healthy people across ages. With a J-beta primer mix and a sample-barcoded 5' primer, a second PCR ran about 6 to 11 cycles. TCRdb recomputed calls from the 5' RACE reads with MiXCR, one row per CDR3 protein. The data hold approximately 680,000 distinct CDR3 sequences, with 32% observed a single time. The sequencing sample was made of blood. These receptors all come from a woman of 80 years or more in good health.

Points on this clonotype: Being one base from a much bigger clone, this may be a read error. V usage is TRBV6-5 and J usage is TRBJ1-1; D may be TRBD1 (5 bases). The V end lost 6 bases, the J end lost 12 bases, and 17 bases lay between the germline ends. This CDR3 is built from 12 residues. Germline CDR1 is MNHEY and CDR2 is SVGAGI. The CDR3 nucleotides read TGTGCCAGCAGAAAATCCGGGGCGGTATCTTTCTTT. Its translation: CASRKSGAVSFF.

The genes are TRBV28 and TRBJ2-1, with 7 bases lining up with TRBD1. The junction had 13 bases not matched to a gene; V was cut back by 2 bases and J by 0 bases. The CDR3 length is 19 residues. The germline gives CDR1 MDHEN, CDR2 SYDVKM. As DNA, the CDR3 is TGTGCCAGCAGTTTACCGGCAAATGGGACAGACATCTCCTACAATGAGCAGTTCTTC. It encodes CASSLPANGTDISYNEQFF.

This clonotype was recorded a few times. The V gene is TRBV20-1, the J gene TRBJ1-1; D unclear. The CDR3 has 16 amino acids. Germline V gene sequence: CDR1 DFQATT, CDR2 SNEGSKA (reference sequence). Trimming left V 3 bases short and J 0 bases short, with 17 bases between. CDR3 coding DNA: TGCAGTGCTAGTCTTGAAGGGCCCCTCCTGAACACTGAAGCTTTCTTT. Its translation is CSASLEGPLLNTEAFF.

This clonotype was seen ten or more times. This chain joins TRBV20-1 and TRBJ2-1, with 9 bases fitting TRBD2. Trimming cost V 3 bases and J 8 bases; bases outside gene matches: 11. This CDR3 is built from 15 residues. Germline CDR1 is DFQATT and CDR2 is SNEGSKA (reference sequence). The DNA for the CDR3 is TGCAGTGCTAGGGCCCTAGCGGGGTCGGGCGATGAGCAGTTCTTC. Translated: CSARALAGSGDEQFF.

This clonotype occurred many times. The junction and the germline gene differ at one end; a read error may be behind it. This chain connects TRBV10-3 to TRBJ1-5; 7 bases match TRBD1. Germline-derived CDR1 and CDR2 are ENHRY and SYGVKD. The CDR3 is made up of 17 amino acids. CDR3 nucleotide sequence: TGTGCCATCAGTCAGTCGGAACCGGGACAGAGCTTATCACCCCAGCATTTT. It is translated as CAISQSEPGQSLSPQHF.

This chain connects TRBV7-6 to TRBJ2-3, with TRBD2 matching 12 bases. Germline V gene lookup returns CDR1 SGHVS and CDR2 FNYEAQ. V lost 1 base, J lost 3 bases, and 14 bases stayed unmatched. The CDR3 has 20 residues. CDR3 DNA: TGTGCCAGCAGCTTAGGTGTATCACTAGCGGGAGGATCCCCAACAGATACGCAGTATTTT. It specifies CASSLGVSLAGGSPTDTQYF.

This clonotype was seen a single time. One end of the junction does not line up with germline, which may come from a read error. The V call is TRBV7-2, the J call TRBJ1-4; D is uncertain. Germline CDR1 reads SGHTA; CDR2 reads FQGNSA. This CDR3 region has 15 residues. CDR3 loop: CAGSSDLATNEKLFF. In DNA form, the CDR3 reads TGTGCCGGCAGCTCGGATCTTGCAACTAATGAAAAACTGTTTTTT.

This clonotype was seen a few times. This may stem from a read error, because a much larger clone lies one nucleotide away. The rearrangement uses TRBV12-3 or TRBV12-4 and TRBJ2-7; D is perhaps TRBD1 or TRBD2 (5 bases each). The CDR3 is made up of 13 amino acids. Trimming shortened V by 4 bases and J by 4 bases, and 11 bases separated the two germline ends. This chain's CDR3 is CASSSFGGYEQYF. Written as DNA, the CDR3 is TGTGCCAGCAGTTCGTTTGGGGGTTACGAGCAGTACTTC.

The chain uses TRBV2 and TRBJ1-1; possibly TRBD1 for D (5 bases). The CDR3 runs to 13 residues. V lost 6 bases, J lost 0 bases, and 8 bases lay in between. The germline gives CDR1 SNHLY, CDR2 FYNNEI. The CDR3 protein is CASREQVNTEAFF. CDR3 DNA: TGTGCCAGCAGAGAACAGGTGAACACTGAAGCTTTCTTT.

This clonotype was recorded at least ten times. This sequence joins TRBV7-2 and TRBJ1-6; D call uncertain. Germline CDR1 is SGHTA and CDR2 is FQGNSA. This CDR3 has 19 residues. The V and J ends lost 1 base and 0 bases respectively, with 16 bases between them. CDR3 loop: CASSLVVTLRSSYNSPLHF. The CDR3 bases are TGTGCCAGCAGCTTAGTTGTGACACTTAGGAGCTCCTATAATTCACCCCTCCACTTT.

This clonotype has a handful of counts. CDR3 residues: CASSARGQWGTGELFF. CDR3 DNA sequence: TGTGCCAGCAGTGCTCGAGGACAGTGGGGCACCGGGGAGCTGTTTTTT. The chain couples TRBV6-1 to TRBJ2-2; D may be TRBD1 (6 bases). The CDR3 is 16 amino acids. Between the trimmed V and J ends, which lost 4 bases and 4 bases, there was a span of 16 bases. CDR1 and CDR2 from the germline V gene are MNHNS and SASEGT.

This sequence joins TRBV6-1 and TRBJ1-1; D is unresolved. The ends were cut back, 2 bases at V and 6 bases at J, with 10 bases in the middle. CDR1 is MNHNS and CDR2 is SASEGT in the germline V gene. The CDR3 has 13 amino acids. The CDR3: CASSERGSAEAFF. The DNA for the CDR3 is TGTGCCAGCAGTGAACGCGGTTCCGCTGAAGCTTTCTTT.

This clonotype was counted only a few times. The rearrangement joins TRBV6-1 to TRBJ1-1; D is unclear. CDR3 length equals 14 residues. CDR1 is MNHNS and CDR2 is SASEGT in the germline V gene. The V end was cut by 6 bases, the J end by 2 bases, with 13 bases between. As DNA, the CDR3 is TGTGCCAGCAGGTTCTCGGAAACTAACACTGAAGCTTTCTTT. Its protein product is CASRFSETNTEAFF.

This clonotype was observed many times. The chain uses TRBV6-2 or TRBV6-3 and TRBJ2-7; TRBD1 matches at 10 bases. This CDR3 has 13 residues. Germline CDR1 and CDR2: MNHEY and SVGEGT. Trimming took 8 bases from V and 4 from J; bases not matched to a gene: 5. This CDR3 is CASFGQGEYEQYF. CDR3 DNA sequence: TGTGCCAGCTTTGGACAGGGGGAATACGAGCAGTACTTC.

The chain combines TRBV3-1 with TRBJ1-2, with 9 bases lining up with TRBD1. The CDR3 covers 15 residues. The ends lost 1 base at V and 5 bases at J; junction bases unmatched: 5. Germline lookup yields CDR1 LGHDT and CDR2 YNNKEL (reference sequence). CDR3 bases: TGTGCCAGCAGCCAAGCGGACAGGGGCTTTTATGGCTACACCTTC. The encoded protein is CASSQADRGFYGYTF.

This clonotype came up many times. This chain joins TRBV5-1 and TRBJ2-3; no definite D call. The CDR3 runs to 15 residues. The V gene lost 1 base and the J gene lost 3 bases, with 12 bases spanning the gap. Looked up from germline, CDR1 is SGHRS and CDR2 is YFSETQ. CDR3 loop: CASSLKALGTDTQYF. Here the CDR3 DNA reads TGCGCCAGCAGCTTGAAGGCCTTAGGGACAGATACGCAGTATTTT.

The chain employs TRBV6-5 and TRBJ1-1, with D maybe TRBD1 (6 bases). Trimming shortened V by 0 bases and J by 0 bases, and 14 bases separated the two germline ends. Germline V gives CDR1 MNHEY, CDR2 SVGAGI. The CDR3 is made up of 17 amino acids. The CDR3 loop is CASSYSKAGVMNTEAFF. The CDR3, as DNA: TGTGCCAGCAGTTACTCGAAGGCAGGGGTAATGAACACTGAAGCTTTCTTT.

This clonotype was counted ten times or more. The chain has TRBV12-3 or TRBV12-4 and TRBJ1-6, with no clear D. The CDR3 length is 13 residues. Between the trimmed V and J ends, which lost 6 bases and 4 bases, there was a span of 7 bases. The DNA for the CDR3 is TGTGCCAGCAGGCCTGAGTATAATTCACCCCTCCACTTT. It encodes CASRPEYNSPLHF.

This clonotype was observed a handful of times. A much larger clone sits a single nucleotide away, making a read error possible. This chain links TRBV7-3 with TRBJ2-5; D is unresolved. CDR1 SGHTA and CDR2 FQGTGA come from the germline V gene. V was clipped by 1 base and J by 11 bases, with 20 bases between them. CDR3 size: 15 residues. This chain's CDR3 is CASSLMFGPGGEQYF. The DNA of the CDR3 is TGTGCCAGCAGCTTAATGTTTGGTCCCGGCGGTGAGCAGTACTTC.

The V and J genes are TRBV10-3 and TRBJ1-5; no reliable D call. The germline CDR1 and CDR2 sequences are ENHRY and SYGVKD. V dropped 2 bases and J dropped 5 bases, with 10 bases sitting between them. This CDR3 comprises 14 residues. This CDR3 is CAISEDQDDQPQHF. CDR3 DNA sequence: TGTGCCATCAGTGAGGATCAGGACGATCAGCCCCAGCATTTT.

This rearrangement joins TRBV30 to TRBJ2-1, with TRBD2 matching over 7 bases. This CDR3 has 13 amino acids. Germline lookup yields CDR1 GTSNPN and CDR2 SVGIG (reference sequence). Trimming removed 7 bases from V and 7 bases from J; junction bases left unmatched: 10. CDR3 sequence reads: CAFSRRGRNEQFF. The CDR3 DNA reads as TGTGCCTTCAGCCGGCGGGGGAGGAATGAGCAGTTCTTC. Variable domain in full (rest from reference TRBV30 and TRBJ2-1): SQTIHQWPATLVQPVGSPLSLECTVEGTSNPNLYWYRQAAGRGLQLLFYSVGIGQISSEVPQNLSASRPQDRQFILSSKKLLLSDSGFYLCAFSRRGRNEQFFGPGTRLTVL.

This clonotype was recorded many times. The rearrangement joins TRBV7-3 to TRBJ1-2; 9 bases align to TRBD1. After removal of 6 bases from V and 6 bases from J, the junction contained 5 bases not matched to a gene. This CDR3 spans 13 amino acids. Germline values: CDR1 SGHTA, CDR2 FQGTGA. The chain's CDR3 is CASSLRTGDGYTF. CDR3 nucleotide sequence: TGTGCCAGCAGTCTCAGGACAGGGGATGGCTACACCTTC.

This clonotype was detected many times. The genes are TRBV7-3 and TRBJ2-1, with TRBD2 identical over 10 bases. Germline assignment: CDR1 SGHTA and CDR2 FQGTGA. CDR3 length equals 17 residues. Trimming at V came to 6 bases and at J to 6 bases, leaving 14 bases not matched to a gene. The CDR3 spells CASSPTPLAGVGNEQFF. The DNA for the CDR3 is TGTGCCAGCAGTCCAACCCCGCTAGCGGGGGTAGGCAATGAGCAGTTCTTC.

This clonotype appeared once. The chain uses TRBV12-3 or TRBV12-4 and TRBJ2-5, with a tentative D call TRBD2 (7 bases). The ends were cut back, 4 bases at V and 6 bases at J, with 15 bases in the middle. This CDR3 is built from 14 residues. CDR3 residues: CASSCSGGVKTQYF. The CDR3 nucleotides read TGTGCCAGCAGTTGCTCGGGGGGCGTGAAGACCCAGTACTTC.

This chain links TRBV6-2 or TRBV6-3 with TRBJ1-5, with a tentative D call TRBD1 (5 bases). The V end was cut by 2 bases, the J end by 3 bases, with 8 bases between. Germline CDR1 is MNHEY and CDR2 is SVGEGT. The CDR3 is 14 residues long. The CDR3 DNA follows: TGTGCCAGCAGTTACGGGGACGCCAATCAGCCCCAGCATTTT. Its translation is CASSYGDANQPQHF.

This clonotype was seen many times. The V call is TRBV4-2, the J call TRBJ2-7; possibly TRBD2 for D (5 bases). Germline CDR1 and CDR2: LGHNA and YNFKEQ. CDR3 length equals 13 residues. V was trimmed by 2 bases and J by 2 bases, leaving 7 bases between them. The CDR3 protein is CASSQPGTYEQYF. The CDR3 DNA reads TGTGCCAGCAGCCAACCGGGAACCTACGAGCAGTACTTC.

The V call is TRBV27, the J call TRBJ2-1; tentatively, D is TRBD2 (6 bases). The V end was cut by 7 bases, the J end by 15 bases, with 19 bases between. There are 12 residues in the CDR3. CDR1 is MNHEY, CDR2 SMNVEV, per germline (reference sequence). CDR3 sequence reads: CASTMRGAPPFF. DNA for the CDR3: TGTGCCAGCACAATGCGGGGTGCCCCTCCGTTCTTC.